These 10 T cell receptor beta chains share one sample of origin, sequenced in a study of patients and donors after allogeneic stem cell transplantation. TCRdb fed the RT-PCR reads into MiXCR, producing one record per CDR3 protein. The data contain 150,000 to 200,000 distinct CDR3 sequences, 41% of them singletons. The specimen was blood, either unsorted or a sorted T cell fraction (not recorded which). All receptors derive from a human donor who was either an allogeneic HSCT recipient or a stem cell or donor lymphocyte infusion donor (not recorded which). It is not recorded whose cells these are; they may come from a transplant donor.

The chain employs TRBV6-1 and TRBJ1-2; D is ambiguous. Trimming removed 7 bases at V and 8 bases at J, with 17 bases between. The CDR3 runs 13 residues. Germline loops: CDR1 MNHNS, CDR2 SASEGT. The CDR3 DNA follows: TGTGCCAGCAATAAAGGAGGGTCCTACGGCTACACCTTC. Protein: CASNKGGSYGYTF.

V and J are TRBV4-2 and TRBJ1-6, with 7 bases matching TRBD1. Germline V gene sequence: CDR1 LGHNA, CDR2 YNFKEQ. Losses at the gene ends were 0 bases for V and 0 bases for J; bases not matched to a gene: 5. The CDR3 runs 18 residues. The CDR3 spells CASSQDQGESSYNSPLHF. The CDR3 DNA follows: TGTGCCAGCAGCCAAGATCAGGGGGAAAGCTCCTATAATTCACCCCTCCACTTT.

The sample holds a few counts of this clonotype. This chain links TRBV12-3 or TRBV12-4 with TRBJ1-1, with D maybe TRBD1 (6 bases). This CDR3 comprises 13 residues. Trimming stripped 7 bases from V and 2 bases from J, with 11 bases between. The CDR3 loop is CASIQDSNTEAFF. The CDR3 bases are TGTGCCAGCATCCAGGACAGTAACACTGAAGCTTTCTTT.

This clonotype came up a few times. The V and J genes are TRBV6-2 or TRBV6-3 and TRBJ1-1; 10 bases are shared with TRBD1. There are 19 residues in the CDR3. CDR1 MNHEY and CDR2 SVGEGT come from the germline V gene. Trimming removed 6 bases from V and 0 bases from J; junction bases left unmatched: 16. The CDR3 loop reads CASRRGQGTSLPLNTEAFF. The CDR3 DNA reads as TGTGCCAGCAGAAGGGGACAGGGGACCTCCTTGCCCCTGAACACTGAAGCTTTCTTT.

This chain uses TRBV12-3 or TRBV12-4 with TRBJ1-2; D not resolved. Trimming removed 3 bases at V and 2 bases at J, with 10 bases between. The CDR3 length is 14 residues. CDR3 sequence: CASSLPVGNYGYTF. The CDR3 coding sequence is TGTGCCAGCAGTTTGCCCGTCGGAAACTATGGCTACACCTTC.

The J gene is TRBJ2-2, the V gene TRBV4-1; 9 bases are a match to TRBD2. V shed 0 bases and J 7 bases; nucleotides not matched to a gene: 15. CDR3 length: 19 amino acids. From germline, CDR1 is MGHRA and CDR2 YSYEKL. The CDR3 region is CASSQEGLGLAGLGGELFF. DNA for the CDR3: TGCGCCAGCAGCCAAGAGGGCCTGGGGCTAGCGGGATTAGGCGGGGAGCTGTTTTTT.

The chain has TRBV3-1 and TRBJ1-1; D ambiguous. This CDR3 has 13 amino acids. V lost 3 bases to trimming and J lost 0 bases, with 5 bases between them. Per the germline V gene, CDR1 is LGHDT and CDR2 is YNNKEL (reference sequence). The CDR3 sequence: CASSQTLNTEAFF. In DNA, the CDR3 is TGTGCCAGCAGCCAGACACTGAACACTGAAGCTTTCTTT.

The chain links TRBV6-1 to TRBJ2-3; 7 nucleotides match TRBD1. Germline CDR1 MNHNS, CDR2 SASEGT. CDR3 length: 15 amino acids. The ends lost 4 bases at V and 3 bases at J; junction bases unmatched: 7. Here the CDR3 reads CASSVRDSQTDTQYF. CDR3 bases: TGTGCCAGCAGTGTCCGGGACAGCCAAACAGATACGCAGTATTTT.

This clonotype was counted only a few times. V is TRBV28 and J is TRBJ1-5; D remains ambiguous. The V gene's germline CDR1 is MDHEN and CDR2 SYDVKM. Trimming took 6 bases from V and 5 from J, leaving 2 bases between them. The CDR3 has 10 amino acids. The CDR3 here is CASRDQPQHF. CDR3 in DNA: TGTGCCAGCAGGGATCAGCCCCAGCATTTT.

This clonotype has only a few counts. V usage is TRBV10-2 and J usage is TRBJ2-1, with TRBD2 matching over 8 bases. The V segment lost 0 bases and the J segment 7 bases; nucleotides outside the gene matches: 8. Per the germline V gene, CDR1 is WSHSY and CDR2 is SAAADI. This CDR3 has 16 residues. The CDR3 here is CASSESTSGSGNEQFF. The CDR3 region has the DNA TGCGCCAGCAGTGAGTCAACAAGCGGGAGCGGGAATGAGCAGTTCTTC.